This entry describes one T cell receptor beta chain. Its specific antigen is unknown. Qualities for individual bases were not recorded, and no much larger clone is one base off. At the DNA level, this CDR3 is encoded by other sequences in the same sample as well. Trimming takes 2 bases from V and 4 bases from J, and the germline ends sit 12 bases apart. The CDR3 has 15 amino acids, counting the end cysteine and phenylalanine. Solely the CDR3 DNA is kept, with 45 bases framed from the first base. The germline V gene encodes CDR1 MNHEY and CDR2 SVGAGI. Using the deep immunoSEQ assay, multiplex PCR amplified TCR CDR3 regions from genomic DNA. For each cell subset, the extracted genomic DNA was distributed evenly across all wells of several immunoSEQ 96-well plates, and each plate served as one replicate. For sorted subsets, each replicate PCR was loaded with around 200 ng genomic DNA, equivalent to some 27,000 T cell genomes. Purified libraries were quantified with a Qubit 3.0 fluorometer, sized on a Bioanalyzer 2100, and re-quantified with the KAPA Library Quantification kit. Every immunoSEQ 96-well plate was sequenced on a dedicated single-read 150-cycle Illumina NextSeq 550 flow cell. As for how the authors treated the data: Because the immunoSEQ output included only junctional sequences and no quality scores, the filtering could not be the same as the filtering used for full-length reads. To assign V/J genes and CDR3, sequences were annotated using PyIR, a Python wrapper for IgBLAST v1.9, with IMGT germline references. Reads were filtered out if the reads had weak V/J assignments (E-value above 1e-6), no CDR3, stop codons, out-of-frame junctions, or ambiguous translated residues. V3J clonotypes were defined by identical inferred V gene, J gene, and CDR3 amino acid sequence. The percentage overlap between two repertoires was calculated by dividing the number of shared unique clonotypes by the size of the smaller repertoire. RTK rarefaction, the Chao1 estimator, and Recon v2.1 estimates of unobserved clonotypes were used to assess repertoire richness. For all TCRbeta clonotypes obtained by the gDNA method from four donors, generation probabilities were computed with OLGA. TCRdb retrieved this table from immuneACCESS and kept in-frame rearrangements only. Not all clones are present; in checked studies, unresolved V genes account for under half, and no reason is known for the remainder. D and trimming come from the DNA, and the V and J calls and clone size come from that table. The sample data list about 1.5 million clones, and 95% to 99% of these were observed just once. The leading ten clones occupy about 0.45% of the sample.

The source of the sample is a study of shared clonotypes between healthy human individuals (dated by TCRdb to 2020 to 2022). Regarding the research as a whole: A few men and a couple of women, aged 18 to 49 years, made up the cohort. For each donor, CD4 naive and CD4 memory were each run on three plates, CD8 naive on two plates, and CD8 memory on one plate. To estimate repertoire size and how much clonotype sharing occurs between individuals, the study deeply sequenced the blood TCR repertoires of roughly 5 healthy adults. To increase sequencing depth and limit assay-specific biases, TCR repertoire library preparation and sequencing were carried out by different laboratories using diverse techniques. Between about 0.8 and 9.5 billion PBMCs per donor were obtained by leukapheresis. The full study reports these points: Sharing across a handful of donors was observed for roughly 5% of naive CD4, 3% to 4% of naive CD8, over 2% of memory CD4, and 0.4% of memory CD8 clonotypes. Incomplete sequencing was indicated by rarefaction of sorted-subset datasets, despite the large sequencing depth. Naive subsets generally had larger estimated clonotype richness than memory subsets did. Pairwise subsampling led to the expectation that sequencing depth would affect the degree of clonotype sharing among donors. Compared with non-shared clonotypes, clonotypes shared by all four sorted-subset donors had higher generation probabilities. Sampling was restricted to blood, and TCR repertoires in tissues likely differ from the TCR repertoires found in blood. The genetic and exposure-history diversity represented was limited by the small number of donors.

Donors were healthy HIV-negative adults with no recently reported acute infections or vaccinations. Every donor was a Caucasian adult residing in Nashville, Tennessee, USA. CD4+ T cells were enriched through magnetic negative selection, after which naive cells were positively selected on CD45RA and the remaining negative fraction served as the memory subset. After blood collection by leukapheresis, PBMCs were isolated using Ficoll-Histopaque density gradient centrifugation and then cryopreserved in the vapor phase of liquid nitrogen. Analytical flow cytometry was used to check the purity and quantity of every magnetically sorted T cell population. Genomic DNA was isolated from each sorted fraction and quantified by UV absorbance on a Nanodrop 2000c.

Sample: naive CD4+ T cells sorted from blood. Interpreted using the paper, the cell subset or site label stands for: CD45RA+ positively selected. The rearranged chain carries TRBV6-5 and TRBJ1-3, with no D gene named confidently. The clonotype originates from a man aged 25 to 40 in good health. In nucleotide form, the sequence is TGTGCCAGCAGTTACAGGGCGGGAGTCGGAAACACCATATATTTT. It is translated as CASSYRAGVGNTIYF.